What follows are 29 T cell receptor beta chains derived from one specimen sequenced in a study of T cell responses to AZD1222 COVID-19 vaccine. The protocol was immunoSEQ multiplex PCR, while the TCRdb copy is restricted to in-frame clones and leaves out a portion. The sample has around 75,000 clones; around 88% are singletons. The sample was peripheral blood, taken 28 days after the second dose of the MenACWY control vaccine. These receptors all stem from an adult who received the MenACWY meningococcal vaccine as a control.

The rearrangement joins TRBV6-5 to TRBJ2-3; no firm D call. Trimming shortened V by 5 bases and J by 5 bases, and 8 bases separated the two germline ends. Germline CDR1 reads MNHEY; CDR2 reads SVGAGI. The CDR3 length is 12 residues. This CDR3 reads CASSPQQDTQYF. CDR3 nucleotide sequence: TGTGCCAGCAGTCCTCAGCAAGATACGCAGTATTTT.

This chain uses TRBV27 with TRBJ2-3; 11 bases are shared with TRBD2. Germline CDR1 is MNHEY and CDR2 is SMNVEV (reference sequence). The ends lost 6 bases at V and 4 bases at J; junction bases unmatched: 6. This CDR3 is 15 amino acids long. CDR3 coding DNA: TGTGCCAGCAGCGACGGGACTAGCGGTTCAGATACGCAGTATTTT. Translating it yields CASSDGTSGSDTQYF.

This chain links TRBV3-1 (or the pseudogene TRBV3-2) with TRBJ2-3; weak D call: TRBD1 (7 bases). CDR1 and CDR2 from the germline V gene are LGHDT and YNNKEL (reference sequence). Trimming took off 5 bases at V and 4 bases at J, with 13 bases between the two ends. CDR3 length equals 14 residues. CDR3 sequence reads: CASSTTRGADTQYF. In DNA form, the CDR3 reads TGTGCCAGCAGCACGACCAGGGGGGCAGATACGCAGTATTTT.

This clone was detected a few times. The chain joins TRBV29-1 to TRBJ2-2, with D possibly being TRBD1 (7 bases). Trimming pared 4 bases from V and 6 bases from J, leaving 15 bases between. This CDR3 is built from 14 residues. From germline, CDR1 is SQVTM and CDR2 ANQGSEA. The CDR3 DNA sequence: TGCAGCGTTGCGGAGGGGGCGTCGGCCGGGGAGCTGTTTTTT. It is translated as CSVAEGASAGELFF.

The chain is built from TRBV16 and TRBJ2-7; 8 bases fit TRBD1. Per germline, CDR1 KGHSY and CDR2 FQNENV. The CDR3 has 13 residues. The V segment lost 8 bases and the J segment 1 base; nucleotides outside the gene matches: 4. CDR3 loop: CASSRDRSYEQYF. Here the CDR3 DNA reads TGTGCCAGCTCCCGGGACAGGTCCTACGAGCAGTACTTC.

The chain couples TRBV4-1 to TRBJ1-2; tentative D call: TRBD1 (5 bases). V was trimmed by 0 bases and J by 3 bases, leaving 11 bases between them. Germline CDR1 is MGHRA and CDR2 is YSYEKL. CDR3 length: 15 residues. The CDR3 here is CASSQDKGPYYGYTF. The CDR3 DNA reads as TGCGCCAGCAGCCAAGATAAGGGGCCCTACTATGGCTACACCTTC.

CDR3 residues: CASSEDRVGNQPQHF. As DNA, the CDR3 is TGTGCCAGCAGTGAGGACAGGGTGGGTAATCAGCCCCAGCATTTT. The gene calls are TRBV2 and TRBJ1-5; 8 nucleotides align to TRBD1. Unmatched junction bases numbered 5, after V lost 3 bases and J lost 4 bases. The CDR3 is made up of 15 amino acids. In germline, CDR1 is SNHLY, CDR2 FYNNEI.

The chain is built from TRBV19 and TRBJ2-2; a possible D gene is TRBD1 (5 bases). The germline CDR1 and CDR2 sequences are LNHDA and SQIVND (reference sequence). The CDR3 consists of 13 residues. Trimming took 11 bases from V and 2 from J, leaving 12 bases between them. CDR3 DNA: TGTGCCTCCTTAGACAGAAACACCGGGGAGCTGTTTTTT. It translates to CASLDRNTGELFF.

The gene calls are TRBV18 and TRBJ1-1; a weak D match, TRBD1 (5 bases). The CDR3 sequence is 13 residues long. The V gene's germline CDR1 is KGHSH and CDR2 LQKENI. Trimming pared 4 bases from V and 3 bases from J, leaving 9 bases between. The CDR3 here is CASSQMGDTEAFF. Here the CDR3 DNA reads TGTGCCAGCTCACAAATGGGGGACACTGAAGCTTTCTTT.

The chain has TRBV5-5 and TRBJ1-4; 11 positions agree with TRBD1. After removal of 0 bases from V and 3 bases from J, the junction contained 10 bases not matched to a gene. Germline-derived CDR1 and CDR2 are SGHKS and YYEKEE (reference sequence). The CDR3 sequence is 19 residues long. CDR3 residues: CASSLEVSGTGGPNEKLFF. CDR3 nucleotides: TGTGCCAGCAGCTTGGAGGTCTCCGGGACAGGGGGTCCTAATGAAAAACTGTTTTTT.

The chain has TRBV2 and TRBJ1-1; no clear D gene. This CDR3 contains 13 residues. The germline gives CDR1 SNHLY, CDR2 FYNNEI. Trimming left V 3 bases short and J 0 bases short, with 5 bases between. CDR3 nucleotide sequence: TGTGCCAGCAGTGAGTCTCTGAACACTGAAGCTTTCTTT. As protein: CASSESLNTEAFF.

The V and J genes are TRBV6-2 or TRBV6-3 and TRBJ1-1; TRBD1 aligns across 10 bases. Germline V gene lookup returns CDR1 MNHEY and CDR2 SVGEGT. V shed 2 bases and J 7 bases; nucleotides not matched to a gene: 13. The CDR3 has 17 residues. The CDR3 coding sequence is TGTGCCAGCAGTTACCCCCACTTGGTGGGACAGGGGCATGAAGCTTTCTTT. It codes for CASSYPHLVGQGHEAFF.

This chain connects TRBV24-1 to TRBJ2-3; 10 bases are shared with TRBD2. The V gene's germline CDR1 is KGHDR and CDR2 SFDVKD. The CDR3 extends over 16 amino acids. With V trimmed by 4 bases and J by 5 bases, 8 bases remained unmatched. CDR3 region: CATSDTSGGGEDTQYF. CDR3 sequence (DNA): TGTGCCACCAGTGACACCAGCGGGGGGGGCGAAGATACGCAGTATTTT.

This chain links TRBV4-1 with TRBJ2-7; perhaps D is TRBD1 or TRBD2 (5 bases each). The CDR3 is 15 amino acids. CDR1 is MGHRA, CDR2 YSYEKL, per germline. The germline V and J ends were trimmed by 3 bases and 3 bases, with 15 bases remaining between them. Written as DNA, the CDR3 is TGCGCCAGCAGCCACCCCTCTGGGGGAGACTACGAGCAGTACTTC. Residues: CASSHPSGGDYEQYF.

This sequence joins TRBV5-6 and TRBJ1-4; D not resolved. The CDR3 covers 14 residues. Germline CDR1 reads SGHDT; CDR2 reads YYEEEE. With 0 bases removed from V and 2 bases from J, the gap between germline ends came to 5 bases. CDR3 amino acids: CASSLGATNEKLFF. The CDR3 DNA sequence: TGTGCCAGCAGCTTGGGAGCGACTAATGAAAAACTGTTTTTT.

The chain employs TRBV4-2 and TRBJ1-4, with TRBD1 as a possible D gene (5 bases). In germline, CDR1 is LGHNA, CDR2 YNFKEQ. V lost 1 base and J lost 7, with 19 bases in between. The CDR3 has 17 residues. The chain's CDR3 is CASSQVFGDSHSEKLFF. CDR3 nucleotides: TGTGCCAGCAGCCAAGTGTTTGGGGACTCCCATTCTGAAAAACTGTTTTTT.

The table lists this clone with a count of one. This chain joins TRBV10-3 and TRBJ1-1; D unresolved. CDR1 is ENHRY and CDR2 is SYGVKD in the germline V gene. The CDR3 consists of 15 residues. Trimming shortened V by 2 bases and J by 0 bases, and 10 bases separated the two germline ends. The CDR3 nucleotides read TGTGCCATCAGTGAGCAACGGACCGTGAACACTGAAGCTTTCTTT. Residues: CAISEQRTVNTEAFF.

The CDR3 loop is CASSLIGTLQETQYF. CDR3 coding DNA: TGTGCCAGCAGCTTAATTGGGACACTACAAGAGACCCAGTACTTC. This sequence joins TRBV7-8 and TRBJ2-5; possibly TRBD1 for D (6 bases). V lost 2 bases and J lost 2, with 12 bases in between. This CDR3 comprises 15 residues. Germline CDR1 reads SGHVS; CDR2 reads FQNEAQ. Full variable domain (missing parts from reference TRBV7-8 and TRBJ2-5): GAGVSQSPRYKVAKRGQDVALRCDPISGHVSLFWYQQALGQGPEFLTYFQNEAQLDKSGLPSDRFFAERPEGSVSTLKIQRTQQEDSAVYLCASSLIGTLQETQYFGPGTRLLVL.

The chain recombines TRBV19 with TRBJ2-2; D is uncertain. This CDR3 contains 15 residues. Per the germline V gene, CDR1 is LNHDA and CDR2 is SQIVND (reference sequence). The germline V and J ends were trimmed by 7 bases and 5 bases, with 17 bases remaining between them. CDR3 sequence reads: CASTTTWGNTGELFF. The CDR3 region has the DNA TGTGCCAGTACCACGACTTGGGGTAATACCGGGGAGCTGTTTTTT. The entire variable domain, with the rest obtained from reference TRBV19 and TRBJ2-2, is as follows: DGGITQSPKYLFRKEGQNVTLSCEQNLNHDAMYWYRQDPGQGLRLIYYSQIVNDFQKGDIAEGYSVSREKKESFPLTVTSAQKNPTAFYLCASTTTWGNTGELFFGEGSRLTVL.

The chain is built from TRBV6-1 and TRBJ2-4; D assignment may be TRBD1 or TRBD2 (6 bases each). CDR1 and CDR2 (germline): MNHNS, SASEGT. This CDR3 has 15 residues. V gave up 3 bases and J gave up 4 bases, with 13 bases separating them. The CDR3 is CASSDGGLGKNIQYF. The CDR3 coding sequence is TGTGCCAGCAGTGATGGGGGGCTCGGGAAAAACATTCAGTACTTC.

J is TRBJ2-1 and V is TRBV5-4, with TRBD2 matching 12 bases. Germline V gives CDR1 SGHNT, CDR2 YYREEE (reference sequence). CDR3 length: 16 residues. V lost 5 bases, J lost 3 bases, and 6 bases stayed unmatched. The CDR3 sequence: CASSYRTSGDYNEQFF. The CDR3 nucleotides are TGTGCCAGCAGTTATAGGACTAGCGGGGACTACAATGAGCAGTTCTTC.

The J gene is TRBJ2-3, the V gene TRBV7-2; no reliable D call. The CDR3 length is 13 residues. The V gene's germline CDR1 is SGHTA and CDR2 FQGNSA. V dropped 6 bases and J dropped 8 bases, with 15 bases sitting between them. This CDR3 is CASSLSPVGTQYF. CDR3 DNA: TGTGCCAGCAGTCTCTCTCCGGTCGGTACGCAGTATTTT.

J is TRBJ1-6 and V is TRBV3-1 (or the pseudogene TRBV3-2), with a weak D call TRBD1 (6 bases). V was pared by 5 bases and J by 0 bases, with 14 bases between. CDR1 and CDR2 (germline): LGHDT, YNNKEL (reference sequence). This CDR3 is 17 amino acids long. As DNA, the CDR3 is TGTGCCAGCAGCACCCGACAGGACAGCTCCTATAATTCACCCCTCCACTTT. This codes for CASSTRQDSSYNSPLHF.

The V gene is TRBV28, the J gene TRBJ1-3; the match to TRBD1 covers 11 bases. CDR1 is MDHEN and CDR2 is SYDVKM in the germline V gene. The CDR3 is made up of 14 amino acids. J gave up 4 bases and V 11 bases, and 7 bases lay outside the gene matches. The DNA of the CDR3 is TGTGCCTCCGGGACAGGGGGGGAAGGAAACACCATATATTTT. It yields the protein CASGTGGEGNTIYF. The variable domain in full, completed from reference TRBV28 and TRBJ1-3, reads DVKVTQSSRYLVKRTGEKVFLECVQDMDHENMFWYRQDPGLGLRLIYFSYDVKMKEKGDIPEGYSVSREKKERFSLILESASTNQTSMYLCASGTGGEGNTIYFGEGSWLTVV.

The chain uses TRBV10-3 and TRBJ1-5, with D maybe TRBD1 (5 bases). Looked up from germline, CDR1 is ENHRY and CDR2 is SYGVKD. V lost 3 bases, J lost 3 bases, and 9 bases lay in between. The CDR3 totals 14 residues. The CDR3: CAISDQGSNQPQHF. In DNA form, the CDR3 reads TGTGCCATCAGTGATCAGGGTTCCAATCAGCCCCAGCATTTT.

CDR3 loop: CASSLGTGVPEQYF. For the CDR3, the DNA is TGCGCCAGCAGCCTAGGGACAGGGGTGCCCGAGCAGTACTTC. This chain connects TRBV5-1 to TRBJ2-7, with 10 nucleotides matching TRBD1. Germline loops: CDR1 SGHRS, CDR2 YFSETQ. This CDR3 contains 14 residues. V was pared by 4 bases and J by 6 bases, with 7 bases of the junction left unmatched.

The chain couples TRBV24-1 to TRBJ2-3; 7 bases align to TRBD1. The CDR3 is made up of 15 amino acids. Germline V CDR1 and CDR2: KGHDR, SFDVKD. Trimming took 1 base from V and 3 from J; bases not matched to a gene: 3. The CDR3 nucleotides are TGTGCCACCAGTGATTTAGGGGGCGGGACAGATACGCAGTATTTT. This sequence encodes CATSDLGGGTDTQYF.

V is TRBV3-1 (or the pseudogene TRBV3-2) and J is TRBJ2-7, with D perhaps assigned TRBD1 or TRBD2 (5 bases each). CDR1 is LGHDT, CDR2 YNNKEL, per germline (reference sequence). Trimming took off 1 base at V and 0 bases at J, with 10 bases between the two ends. The CDR3 runs to 15 residues. As DNA, the CDR3 is TGTGCCAGCAGCCAAGGCCCGGGACCCTCCTACGAGCAGTACTTC. This translates into CASSQGPGPSYEQYF.

This clone was observed a single time. The J gene is TRBJ1-5, the V gene TRBV19; D not certain. CDR1 is LNHDA, CDR2 SQIVND, per germline (reference sequence). V shed 5 bases and J shed 6 bases, with 11 bases lying between them. The CDR3 is 13 residues long. CDR3 protein: CASSGEGSQPQHF. In DNA form, the CDR3 reads TGTGCCAGTAGTGGGGAGGGAAGTCAGCCCCAGCATTTT. The full variable domain, in which reference TRBV19 and TRBJ1-5 provide the parts outside the CDR3, is DGGITQSPKYLFRKEGQNVTLSCEQNLNHDAMYWYRQDPGQGLRLIYYSQIVNDFQKGDIAEGYSVSREKKESFPLTVTSAQKNPTAFYLCASSGEGSQPQHFGDGTRLSIL.